The entry below describes one T cell receptor beta chain. Its antigen remains unidentified. CD8+ and CD4+ T cells taken from blood had their TCR beta sequenced. Negative isolation was used for CD8+ and CD4+ T cells, and FACS enrichment was applied to TEMRA cells. CDR1 and CDR2 (germline): MNHEY, SVGAGI. This CDR3 spans 14 amino acids. With 0 bases clipped from V and 4 bases from J, the junction kept 2 bases outside the gene matches. The RNA, roughly 0.5 to 1 ug, was put through reverse transcription using random hexamers. The method of amplification for TCR beta CDR3 was immunoSEQ multiplex PCR, covering 54 Vbeta and 13 Jbeta. TCRdb reanalysed the immunoSEQ multiplex PCR reads using MiXCR and keeps one entry per CDR3 protein. Of approximately 74,000 distinct CDR3 sequences detected, 94% appear once; the ten largest clones hold roughly 0.97%. These data belong to a study of CD8 T cells in Susac syndrome. Findings and caveats of the study: About 16 Susac-specific public clones were found in total CD8+ repertoires and about five in CD8+ TEMRA repertoires.

The clonotype was recovered from a human donor with Susac syndrome. Sequenced: CD8+ T cells from PBMCs. This chain connects TRBV6-5 to TRBJ1-2, with 7 bases that match TRBD1. The CDR3 spells CASSYSTGLYGYTF. The CDR3 DNA follows: TGTGCCAGCAGTTACTCGACAGGGCTCTATGGCTACACCTTC.